The 17 T cell receptor beta chains below were found in one sample sequenced in a study of spatial heterogeneity in lung cancer. TCRdb ran MiXCR on the 5' RACE reads and lists one entry per CDR3 protein. The table includes roughly 3,200 distinct CDR3 sequences, 40% to 50% detected once. The time point here: sample taken at primary tumor resection. Whole RNA came from tumor, nontumor lung or frozen PBMC and was sequenced without being sorted. The sequencing here drew on PBMCs, taken at surgery. The receptor source for this set is a male donor with early-stage non-small cell lung cancer.

By its share, this clonotype is medium-sized. V is TRBV6-5 and J is TRBJ2-4, with D possibly TRBD1 on 5 matching bases. The CDR3 covers 15 residues. The germline gives CDR1 MNHEY, CDR2 SVGAGI. Trimming cost V 2 bases and J 0 bases, with 8 bases left between them. For the CDR3, the DNA is TGTGCCAGCAGTTACGGCCAGGGAGCCAAAAACATTCAGTACTTC. Translation: CASSYGQGAKNIQYF.

This chain joins TRBV24-1 and TRBJ2-2, with unresolved D. Between the trimmed V and J ends, which lost 5 bases and 0 bases, there was a span of 9 bases. This CDR3 is 15 amino acids long. The V gene's germline CDR1 is KGHDR and CDR2 SFDVKD. The CDR3 nucleotides are TGTGCCACCAGTGGCAGCTACACGAACACCGGGGAGCTGTTTTTT. Its protein is CATSGSYTNTGELFF.

As DNA, the CDR3 is TGTGCCAGCAGCTTAAGTTCTAGCACAGATACGCAGTATTTT. Its translation: CASSLSSSTDTQYF. V gene TRBV7-2 combines with J gene TRBJ2-3; D call uncertain. With 2 bases removed from V and 0 bases from J, the gap between germline ends came to 6 bases. Per germline, CDR1 SGHTA and CDR2 FQGNSA. The CDR3 runs 14 residues.

The chain couples TRBV5-1 to TRBJ1-1; D might be TRBD1 (6 bases). From germline, CDR1 is SGHRS and CDR2 YFSETQ. This CDR3 contains 16 residues. Deletions cut 0 bases from V and 1 base from J, with 13 bases between. The CDR3 protein is CASSLGYRAGNTEAFF. The CDR3 nucleotides are TGCGCCAGCAGCTTGGGCTACAGGGCGGGGAACACTGAAGCTTTCTTT.

The chain has TRBV24-1 and TRBJ2-3, with a tentative D call TRBD1 (6 bases). V was pared by 7 bases and J by 2 bases, with 12 bases between. The CDR3 totals 14 residues. Per the germline V gene, CDR1 is KGHDR and CDR2 is SFDVKD. In DNA form, the CDR3 reads TGTGCCACCAGGGGGGACACCTCCACAGATACGCAGTATTTT. Its translation is CATRGDTSTDTQYF.

This clonotype was counted between two and nine times. J is TRBJ2-7 and V is TRBV7-6; 11 bases match TRBD1. This CDR3 region has 14 residues. V lost 5 bases, J lost 3 bases, and 3 bases stayed unmatched. CDR1 and CDR2 (germline): SGHVS, FNYEAQ. The CDR3 DNA is TGTGCCAGCAGCCCGGGACAGGGGGGCTACGAGCAGTACTTC. This codes for CASSPGQGGYEQYF. Full variable domain (remainder filled in from reference TRBV7-6 and TRBJ2-7): GAGVSQSPRYKVTKRGQDVALRCDPISGHVSLYWYRQALGQGPEFLTYFNYEAQQDKSGLPNDRFSAERPEGSISTLTIQRTEQRDSAMYRCASSPGQGGYEQYFGPGTRLTVT.

By proportion, this clonotype is medium-sized. The chain employs TRBV5-1 and TRBJ2-2; D gene ambiguous. Between the trimmed V and J ends, which lost 0 bases and 5 bases, there was a span of 17 bases. This CDR3 region has 17 residues. CDR1 and CDR2 from the germline V gene are SGHRS and YFSETQ. This chain's CDR3 is CASSLEAVLYVTGELFF. The DNA for the CDR3 is TGCGCCAGCAGCTTGGAGGCGGTCCTCTATGTTACCGGGGAGCTGTTTTTT. Combining the CDR3 with reference TRBV5-1 and TRBJ2-2 gives the whole variable domain KAGVTQTPRYLIKTRGQQVTLSCSPISGHRSVSWYQQTPGQGLQFLFEYFSETQRNKGNFPGRFSGRQFSNSRSEMNVSTLELGDSALYLCASSLEAVLYVTGELFFGEGSRLTVL.

The genes are TRBV20-1 and TRBJ2-7; D unclear. The CDR3 has 12 amino acids. Germline CDR1 reads DFQATT; CDR2 reads SNEGSKA (reference sequence). Trimming took off 3 bases at V and 0 bases at J, with 6 bases between the two ends. The CDR3 protein is CSASLLSYEQYF. CDR3 DNA: TGCAGTGCTAGTCTGCTCTCCTACGAGCAGTACTTC.

The V gene is TRBV25-1, the J gene TRBJ1-2; D gene ambiguous. Trimming stripped 5 bases from V and 7 bases from J, with 8 bases between. This CDR3 comprises 11 residues. Per the germline V gene, CDR1 is MGHDK and CDR2 is SYGVNS. The CDR3: CASSLGFGYTF. CDR3 nucleotide sequence: TGTGCCAGCAGTCTAGGGTTTGGCTACACCTTC.

This clonotype was seen ten or more times. The J gene is TRBJ2-2, the V gene TRBV6-2 or TRBV6-3, with 8 nucleotides matching TRBD2. The trim removed 6 bases at V and 4 bases at J, leaving 4 bases unmatched. CDR1 is MNHEY, CDR2 SVGEGT, per germline. The CDR3 covers 14 residues. In nucleotides, the CDR3 is TGTGCCAGCAGGGGACTAGGTGGCACCGGGGAGCTGTTTTTT. It is translated as CASRGLGGTGELFF.

V and J are TRBV9 and TRBJ2-5; 8 nucleotides align to TRBD2. CDR3 length equals 14 residues. Germline trimming cut 1 base from V and 5 bases from J; bases unmatched to any gene: 4. CDR1 is SGDLS, CDR2 YYNGEE, per germline. The CDR3 DNA follows: TGTGCCAGCAGCGTACGGTCTAGCGGGGAGACCCAGTACTTC. This translates into CASSVRSSGETQYF.

This clonotype was recorded many times. The V gene is TRBV3-1, the J gene TRBJ2-5; 11 positions match TRBD1. CDR3 length equals 16 residues. Germline values: CDR1 LGHDT, CDR2 YNNKEL (reference sequence). V was pared by 1 base and J by 1 base, with 2 bases of the junction left unmatched. The CDR3 spells CASSQGTGGAQETQYF. The CDR3 nucleotides are TGTGCCAGCAGCCAAGGGACAGGGGGCGCCCAAGAGACCCAGTACTTC.

This sequence joins TRBV5-6 and TRBJ2-5; TRBD2 might be the D (6 bases). Per germline, CDR1 SGHDT and CDR2 YYEEEE. There are 14 residues in the CDR3. V lost 3 bases and J lost 1, with 10 bases in between. This CDR3 is CASSSYSGQETQYF. The CDR3 nucleotides read TGTGCCAGCAGCTCCTATAGCGGCCAAGAGACCCAGTACTTC.

This clonotype appeared a few times. V gene TRBV20-1 combines with J gene TRBJ2-1; 12 positions agree with TRBD2. V dropped 3 bases and J dropped 9; count of bases not matched to a gene: 6. CDR1 and CDR2 from the germline V gene are DFQATT and SNEGSKA (reference sequence). This CDR3 contains 14 residues. The CDR3 sequence is CSASSLAGGIEQFF. For the CDR3, the DNA is TGCAGTGCTAGTTCCCTAGCGGGGGGGATTGAGCAGTTCTTC.

This clonotype was seen at least ten times. The V and J genes are TRBV5-1 and TRBJ2-7; 7 positions agree with TRBD2. CDR1 SGHRS and CDR2 YFSETQ come from the germline V gene. This CDR3 has 20 amino acids. V gave up 3 bases and J gave up 5 bases; unmatched junction bases: 26. The CDR3 DNA is TGCGCCAGCAGCTCCGAGGCGGGCGGAGTAGCGGGTATGTCCGTTGACGAGCAGTACTTC. The encoded protein is CASSSEAGGVAGMSVDEQYF.

V usage is TRBV20-1 and J usage is TRBJ2-2, with TRBD2 identical over 10 bases. V gave up 1 base and J gave up 7 bases; unmatched junction bases: 6. The CDR3 is made up of 15 amino acids. Germline CDR1 reads DFQATT; CDR2 reads SNEGSKA (reference sequence). The CDR3 is CSARASGRANGELFF. The CDR3 coding sequence is TGCAGTGCTAGAGCCAGCGGGAGGGCCAACGGGGAGCTGTTTTTT.

V is TRBV24-1 and J is TRBJ2-3, with 10 positions matching TRBD1. The CDR3 runs to 17 residues. Germline values: CDR1 KGHDR, CDR2 SFDVKD. V shed 4 bases, J shed 1 base, and the junction held 7 bases outside the gene matches. The CDR3: CATSEPSGTGGTDTQYF. The CDR3 region has the DNA TGTGCCACCAGTGAGCCGAGTGGGACAGGGGGCACAGATACGCAGTATTTT.